These 16 T cell receptor beta chains were sequenced from one sample in a study of blood T cell repertoires in COVID-19. The method was immunoSEQ multiplex PCR; TCRdb's version includes in-frame clones alone and lacks a portion of them. This table holds 250,000 to 400,000 clones, roughly nine tenths found once. The sequenced sample consisted of peripheral blood. The origin of the receptors is a woman in her 30s with COVID-19, enrolled during active disease.

The chain recombines TRBV6-1 with TRBJ1-5; D ambiguous. CDR1 is MNHNS, CDR2 SASEGT, per germline. The CDR3 runs 13 residues. The V end lost 1 base, the J end lost 5 bases, and 6 bases lay between the germline ends. This CDR3 is CASSEGSYQPQHF. Here the CDR3 DNA reads TGTGCCAGCAGTGAAGGGAGCTATCAGCCCCAGCATTTT.

This clone has only a few counts. This chain connects TRBV7-8 to TRBJ2-7; TRBD1 matches at 7 bases. Germline V gene sequence: CDR1 SGHVS, CDR2 FQNEAQ. CDR3 length: 15 residues. Unmatched junction bases numbered 11, after V lost 4 bases and J lost 5 bases. CDR3 loop: CASSYTETGYHEQYF. The CDR3, as DNA: TGTGCCAGCAGCTATACCGAGACAGGGTACCACGAGCAGTACTTC.

The V and J genes are TRBV7-9 and TRBJ1-1; TRBD1 might be the D (6 bases). V dropped 5 bases and J dropped 1 base, with 8 bases sitting between them. CDR3 size: 13 residues. CDR1 and CDR2 from the germline V gene are SEHNR and FQNEAQ (reference sequence). For the CDR3, the DNA is TGTGCCAGCAGCCGACAGGAGAACACTGAAGCTTTCTTT. Its protein product is CASSRQENTEAFF.

The chain employs TRBV7-9 and TRBJ2-7; 13 bases fit TRBD2. With V trimmed by 5 bases and J by 11 bases, 3 bases remained unmatched. The V gene's germline CDR1 is SEHNR and CDR2 FQNEAQ (reference sequence). The CDR3 runs to 12 residues. DNA of the CDR3: TGTGCCAGCAGCGAGGGACTAGCGGGGAAGTACTTC. It translates to CASSEGLAGKYF. Drawing the rest from reference TRBV7-9 and TRBJ2-7, the complete variable domain is DTGVSQNPRHKITKRGQNVTFRCDPISEHNRLYWYRQTLGQGPEFLTYFQNEAQLEKSRLLSDRFSAERPKGSFSTLEIQRTEQGDSAMYLCASSEGLAGKYFGPGTRLTVT.

This clone has just a few counts. The V call is TRBV7-8, the J call TRBJ1-6; 7 bases agree with TRBD1. This CDR3 spans 15 amino acids. Germline lookup yields CDR1 SGHVS and CDR2 FQNEAQ. J lost 11 bases, V lost 5 bases, and 12 bases had no gene match. In DNA form, the CDR3 reads TGTGCCAGCAGCCCCCGGGAGGGGGCAGGGACACCCCTCCACTTT. This encodes CASSPREGAGTPLHF. Full variable domain (missing parts from reference TRBV7-8 and TRBJ1-6): GAGVSQSPRYKVAKRGQDVALRCDPISGHVSLFWYQQALGQGPEFLTYFQNEAQLDKSGLPSDRFFAERPEGSVSTLKIQRTQQEDSAVYLCASSPREGAGTPLHFGNGTRLTVT.

The rearrangement uses TRBV29-1 and TRBJ2-1, with 8 bases identical to TRBD2. The germline gives CDR1 SQVTM, CDR2 ANQGSEA. V dropped 2 bases and J dropped 2; count of bases not matched to a gene: 2. This CDR3 is built from 14 residues. The CDR3 DNA follows: TGCAGCGTTGAACGGGAGGGCCCCTACAATGAGCAGTTCTTC. Protein product: CSVEREGPYNEQFF.

This chain uses TRBV7-6 with TRBJ1-1; tentatively, D is TRBD1 (6 bases). The CDR3 runs 15 residues. V lost 5 bases and J lost 4, with 17 bases in between. Germline V lookup: CDR1 SGHVS, CDR2 FNYEAQ. CDR3 DNA sequence: TGTGCCAGCAGCGCATTAGCCCAGGGGACCACTGAAGCTTTCTTT. Its translation is CASSALAQGTTEAFF.

V gene TRBV5-4 combines with J gene TRBJ1-1; TRBD1 agrees at 7 bases. V shed 0 bases, J shed 1 base, and the junction held 3 bases outside the gene matches. The V gene's germline CDR1 is SGHNT and CDR2 YYREEE (reference sequence). This CDR3 region has 15 residues. This CDR3 reads CASSLGAGGNTEAFF. CDR3 nucleotide sequence: TGTGCCAGCAGCTTGGGGGCAGGGGGGAACACTGAAGCTTTCTTT.

The rearrangement links TRBV29-1 to TRBJ1-2, with a possible D match to TRBD1 (6 bases). Deletions cut 4 bases from V and 8 bases from J, with 14 bases between. The CDR3 length is 12 residues. Germline CDR1 reads SQVTM; CDR2 reads ANQGSEA. This CDR3 reads CSVGRQGQGYTF. The CDR3 DNA reads TGCAGCGTTGGTAGGCAGGGGCAAGGCTACACCTTC. Supplemented by reference TRBV29-1 and TRBJ1-2, the full variable domain reads SAVISQKPSRDICQRGTSLTIQCQVDSQVTMMFWYRQQPGQSLTLIATANQGSEATYESGFVIDKFPISRPNLTFSTLTVSNMSPEDSSIYLCSVGRQGQGYTFGSGTRLTVV.

The rearrangement links TRBV3-1 (or the pseudogene TRBV3-2) to TRBJ2-5; D is perhaps TRBD1 (6 bases). CDR1 LGHDT and CDR2 YNNKEL come from the germline V gene (reference sequence). The V end lost 2 bases, the J end lost 5 bases, and 18 bases lay between the germline ends. The length of the CDR3 is 16 residues. DNA for the CDR3: TGTGCCAGCAGCCAAAATCAGGGGATACAAGGGGAGACCCAGTACTTC. Protein product: CASSQNQGIQGETQYF.

The V call is TRBV19, the J call TRBJ2-1; 7 positions agree with TRBD1. V trimming: 5 bases; J trimming: 9 bases; junction bases outside the gene matches: 4. The length of the CDR3 is 12 residues. Looked up from germline, CDR1 is LNHDA and CDR2 is SQIVND (reference sequence). In DNA form, the CDR3 reads TGTGCCAGTAGTCTTGGACAGGCTGAGCAGTTCTTC. Protein: CASSLGQAEQFF.

The CDR3 bases are TGTGCCAGCAGCCGCCGTAACAGGGACAGTCAGCCCCAGCATTTT. This gives the protein CASSRRNRDSQPQHF. The chain has TRBV28 and TRBJ1-5; 7 nucleotides match TRBD1. Germline lookup yields CDR1 MDHEN and CDR2 SYDVKM. CDR3 size: 15 residues. J lost 6 bases, V lost 6 bases, and 11 bases had no gene match.

This sequence joins TRBV29-1 and TRBJ2-7, with a possible D match to TRBD1 (5 bases). Germline assignment: CDR1 SQVTM and CDR2 ANQGSEA. This CDR3 spans 13 amino acids. Trimming took off 0 bases at V and 5 bases at J, with 11 bases between the two ends. Here the CDR3 reads CSVEDGQGNEQYF. In DNA, the CDR3 is TGCAGCGTTGAAGATGGTCAGGGCAACGAGCAGTACTTC.

The V call is TRBV7-9, the J call TRBJ1-1, with 7 bases identical to TRBD1. The CDR3 spans 15 residues. The V and J ends lost 5 bases and 1 base, in that order; junction bases with no gene match: 7. Germline CDR1 reads SEHNR; CDR2 reads FQNEAQ (reference sequence). DNA of the CDR3: TGTGCCAGCAGCGGTGCGGGACAGACGAACACTGAAGCTTTCTTT. It yields the protein CASSGAGQTNTEAFF.

The rearrangement links TRBV5-1 to TRBJ1-2; the D gene is possibly TRBD1 (5 bases). Germline CDR1 reads SGHRS; CDR2 reads YFSETQ. This CDR3 comprises 15 residues. V dropped 0 bases and J dropped 0 bases, with 9 bases sitting between them. The CDR3 region is CASSLVQGTNYGYTF. The CDR3 nucleotides are TGCGCCAGCAGCTTGGTGCAGGGTACTAACTATGGCTACACCTTC.

The CDR3 loop reads CASSQNRGLGYTF. CDR3 DNA: TGTGCCAGCAGTCAGAACAGGGGATTGGGCTACACCTTC. The V call is TRBV14, the J call TRBJ1-2; 7 bases align to TRBD1. Germline values: CDR1 SGHDN, CDR2 FVKESK. V shed 6 bases, J shed 8 bases, and the junction held 9 bases outside the gene matches. CDR3 size: 13 residues.